A selection of T cell receptor beta chains follows, all from one sample in a study of siplizumab effects on memory and regulatory T cells. Generated by immunoSEQ multiplex PCR, the TCRdb table keeps only in-frame clones and is missing some. There are about 56,000 clones in the sample; about 97% occur only once, and less than 1.1% lies in the top ten. Sequenced: naive CD8+ T cells sorted from blood. Receptors originate from a human donor in good health. Both conserved end residues are part of each CDR3. D genes are given only for firm matches.

. TRBJ1-3 TRBV2 CASGGYSGNTIYF TGTGCCAGCGGGGGCTACTCTGGAAACACCATATATTTT
. TRBJ1-1 TRBV25-1 CASMVGGTEAFF TGTGCCAGCATGGTAGGGGGCACTGAAGCTTTCTTT
. TRBJ1-3 TRBV14 CASSLTASSGNTIYF TGTGCCAGCAGCCTGACAGCTAGCTCTGGAAACACCATATATTTT
TRBD2 TRBJ2-7 TRBV7-2 CASSLESGVYEQYF TGTGCCAGCAGCTTAGAGAGCGGGGTCTACGAGCAGTACTTC
TRBD2 TRBJ2-3 TRBV7-2 CASSTGTSGDTQYF TGTGCCAGCAGTACCGGGACTAGCGGCGATACGCAGTATTTT
TRBD1 TRBJ1-3 TRBV13 CASSLTGAAGNTIYF TGTGCCAGCAGCCTAACAGGGGCTGCTGGAAACACCATATATTTT
. TRBJ2-5 TRBV29-1 CSFLFGGLLQETQYF TGCAGTTTCCTTTTTGGGGGGCTCCTGCAAGAGACCCAGTACTTC
. TRBJ2-7 TRBV5-1 CASSLGREGLGFSEQYF TGCGCCAGCAGCTTGGGGCGTGAAGGTCTCGGATTCTCCGAGCAGTACTTC
TRBD2 TRBJ2-3 TRBV27 CASSFLAGLADTQYF TGTGCCAGCAGTTTCCTAGCGGGACTCGCGGATACGCAGTATTTT
. TRBJ2-7 TRBV7-9 CASSLGSSGYEQYF TGTGCCAGCAGCTTAGGTAGTAGCGGCTACGAGCAGTACTTC
TRBD2 TRBJ2-1 TRBV30 CAWTLLAGAHEQFF TGTGCCTGGACCTTACTAGCGGGAGCCCATGAGCAGTTCTTC
. TRBJ1-4 TRBV4-1 CASSQDPASNEKLFF TGCGCCAGCAGCCAAGATCCGGCTTCTAATGAAAAACTGTTTTTT
TRBD2 TRBJ2-7 TRBV2 CASSDTNQLAGWEQYF TGTGCCAGCAGTGACACCAATCAACTAGCGGGGTGGGAGCAGTACTTC
. TRBJ2-3 TRBV7-2 CASSLRTVFGRTDTQYF TGTGCCAGCAGCTTGCGGACAGTTTTTGGGCGCACAGATACGCAGTATTTT
. TRBJ2-7 TRBV2 CASSEGERILEYEQYF TGTGCCAGCAGTGAAGGGGAGCGGATCCTAGAGTACGAGCAGTACTTC
. TRBJ2-1 TRBV5-4 CASSSRDLYNEQFF TGTGCCAGCAGCTCACGGGACCTTTACAATGAGCAGTTCTTC
. TRBJ2-3 TRBV29-1 CSVRDGQLTDTQYF TGCAGCGTTCGAGACGGCCAACTCACAGATACGCAGTATTTT
. TRBJ1-2 TRBV5-6 CASSRKLRGYTF TGTGCCAGCAGTAGAAAACTCAGAGGCTACACCTTC
TRBD2 TRBJ2-1 TRBV7-2 CASSLAGGRDNEQFF TGTGCCAGCAGCTTAGCTGGCGGGAGGGACAATGAGCAGTTCTTC
TRBD1 TRBJ2-7 TRBV2 CASSGSPGGSYEQYF TGTGCCAGCAGTGGGTCGCCAGGGGGTTCCTACGAGCAGTACTTC
. TRBJ2-3 TRBV25-1 CASSEYPTRTAVGAQYF TGTGCCAGCAGTGAATACCCGACTAGAACTGCAGTCGGTGCGCAGTATTTT
TRBD2 TRBJ2-3 TRBV6-1 CASSPSGGADTQYF TGTGCCAGCAGCCCTAGCGGGGGAGCCGATACGCAGTATTTT
. TRBJ2-7 TRBV27 CASSFQSGSYEQYF TGTGCCAGCAGTTTTCAATCTGGCTCCTACGAGCAGTACTTC
. TRBJ1-1 TRBV4-1 CASSPLWGGDTEAFF TGCGCCAGCAGCCCTCTTTGGGGGGGGGACACTGAAGCTTTCTTT
TRBD1 TRBJ1-2 TRBV7-9 CASSLGQGNYGYTF TGTGCCAGCAGCTTAGGACAGGGTAACTATGGCTACACCTTC
. TRBJ1-2 TRBV27 CASSFGGDYGYTF TGTGCCAGCAGTTTTGGGGGTGACTATGGCTACACCTTC
. TRBJ2-7 TRBV19 CASSIYRSGYEQYF TGTGCCAGTAGTATATACCGATCGGGGTACGAGCAGTACTTC
TRBD1 TRBJ2-2 TRBV19 CASSRTGLTGELFF TGTGCCAGTAGTCGGACAGGGCTCACCGGGGAGCTGTTTTTT
. TRBJ2-3 TRBV6-6 CASGDWDTQYF TGTGCCAGCGGAGACTGGGATACGCAGTATTTT
. TRBJ2-5 TRBV29-1 CSVELWYGTQYF TGCAGCGTTGAATTGTGGTACGGGACCCAGTACTTC
. TRBJ2-3 TRBV6-5 CASSYSRGFTDTQYF TGTGCCAGCAGTTACTCCCGGGGGTTCACAGATACGCAGTATTTT